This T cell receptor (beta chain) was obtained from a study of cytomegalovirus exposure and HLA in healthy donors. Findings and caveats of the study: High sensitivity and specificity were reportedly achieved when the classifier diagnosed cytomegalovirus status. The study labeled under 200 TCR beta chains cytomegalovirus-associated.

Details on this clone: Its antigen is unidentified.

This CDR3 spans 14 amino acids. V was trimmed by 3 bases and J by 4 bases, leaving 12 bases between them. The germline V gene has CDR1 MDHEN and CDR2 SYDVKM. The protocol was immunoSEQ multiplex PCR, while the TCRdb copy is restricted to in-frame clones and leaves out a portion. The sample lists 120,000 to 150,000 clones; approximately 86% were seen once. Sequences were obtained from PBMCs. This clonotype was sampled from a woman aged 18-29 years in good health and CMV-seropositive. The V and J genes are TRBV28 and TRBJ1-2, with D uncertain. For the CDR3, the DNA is TGTGCCAGCAGTTTTCGGACTGCTCTCTATGGCTACACCTTC. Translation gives CASSFRTALYGYTF.